Listed below are T cell receptor beta chains from one sample, sequenced in a study of blood T cell repertoires in COVID-19. Profiled with immunoSEQ multiplex PCR; TCRdb holds only in-frame clones, not every one. The data contain approximately 280,000 clones, 80% to 90% of them seen just once; the ten biggest clones take up approximately 10%. The sample was peripheral blood. Receptor source: a woman aged 70-85 years with acute or convalescent COVID-19. Both conserved end residues are part of each CDR3. Fields, in order: clone size, J gene, V gene, D gene, CDR3 DNA, CDR3 protein. A D gene is named only where the DNA matches it firmly. Rows give clone size only sometimes, using once, few, many, or a class for an expanded clone.

abundance: .; j_gene: TRBJ1-3; v_gene: TRBV3-1/TRBV3-2; d_gene: .; CDR3nt: TGTGCCAGCAGCCCAGCCTCGGGCGGGGGAAACACCATATATTTT; CDR3aa: CASSPASGGGNTIYF
abundance: .; j_gene: TRBJ1-4; v_gene: TRBV5-4; d_gene: .; CDR3nt: TGTGCCAGCAGCGTGGGAGGGAAGGGTGCTAATGAAAAACTGTTTTTT; CDR3aa: CASSVGGKGANEKLFF
abundance: .; j_gene: TRBJ1-5; v_gene: TRBV6-1; d_gene: .; CDR3nt: TGTGCCAGCAGTGATTACAGGGATCAGCCCCAGCATTTT; CDR3aa: CASSDYRDQPQHF
abundance: .; j_gene: TRBJ1-2; v_gene: TRBV19; d_gene: .; CDR3nt: TGTGCCAGTACTGAAGGGGCGGGGATCTATGGCTACACCTTC; CDR3aa: CASTEGAGIYGYTF
abundance: .; j_gene: TRBJ2-3; v_gene: TRBV7-9; d_gene: .; CDR3nt: TGTGCCAGCGGAAAAGCGGAAGGAGATACGCAGTATTTT; CDR3aa: CASGKAEGDTQYF
abundance: few; j_gene: TRBJ1-2; v_gene: TRBV6-5; d_gene: TRBD1; CDR3nt: TGTGCCAGCAGCTCAATCAGGGGGCTAGGCTACACCTTC; CDR3aa: CASSSIRGLGYTF
abundance: .; j_gene: TRBJ1-2; v_gene: TRBV20-1; d_gene: .; CDR3nt: TGCAGTGCTAGTTACTCTAACTATGGCTACACCTTC; CDR3aa: CSASYSNYGYTF
abundance: few; j_gene: TRBJ2-2; v_gene: TRBV29-1; d_gene: .; CDR3nt: TGCAGCGTGGCGGGTTCTAACACCGGGGAGCTGTTTTTT; CDR3aa: CSVAGSNTGELFF
abundance: .; j_gene: TRBJ1-4; v_gene: TRBV7-9; d_gene: .; CDR3nt: TGTGCCAGCAGGTCGGACAGTCCCGCAACTAATGAAAAACTGTTTTTT; CDR3aa: CASRSDSPATNEKLFF
abundance: .; j_gene: TRBJ1-1; v_gene: TRBV2; d_gene: TRBD1; CDR3nt: TGTGCCAGCAGGTGGCAGGGGGGCATGAACACTGAAGCTTTCTTT; CDR3aa: CASRWQGGMNTEAFF
abundance: .; j_gene: TRBJ1-2; v_gene: TRBV5-1; d_gene: TRBD1; CDR3nt: TGCGCCAGCAGCTTGGGGGACAGGAGCTATGGCTACACCTTC; CDR3aa: CASSLGDRSYGYTF
abundance: few; j_gene: TRBJ1-2; v_gene: TRBV2; d_gene: .; CDR3nt: TGTGCCAGCGGGCAATATGGCTACACCTTC; CDR3aa: CASGQYGYTF
abundance: .; j_gene: TRBJ1-2; v_gene: TRBV5-5; d_gene: .; CDR3nt: TGTGCCAGCAGCCTACAGATGGTCTGGGGCTACACCTTC; CDR3aa: CASSLQMVWGYTF
abundance: .; j_gene: TRBJ2-1; v_gene: TRBV7-2; d_gene: TRBD2; CDR3nt: TGTGCCGGCTCCCTACTGGAAGCGGGGGGGCGCGAGCAGTTCTTC; CDR3aa: CAGSLLEAGGREQFF
abundance: few; j_gene: TRBJ1-1; v_gene: TRBV18; d_gene: .; CDR3nt: TGTGCCAGCTCACCCCCGGGAGGGGCTGAAGCTTTCTTT; CDR3aa: CASSPPGGAEAFF
abundance: few; j_gene: TRBJ1-2; v_gene: TRBV19; d_gene: TRBD1; CDR3nt: TGTGCCAGTACCCCGACAGGGCCCCATGGCTACACCTTC; CDR3aa: CASTPTGPHGYTF
abundance: .; j_gene: TRBJ1-1; v_gene: TRBV30; d_gene: .; CDR3nt: TGTGCCCTGGAAAATCTCGGCGGCGAAGCTTTCTTT; CDR3aa: CALENLGGEAFF
abundance: .; j_gene: TRBJ1-1; v_gene: TRBV4-1; d_gene: .; CDR3nt: TGCGCCAGCAGCCGACACGGTTGGATCGAAGCTTTCTTT; CDR3aa: CASSRHGWIEAFF
abundance: .; j_gene: TRBJ1-3; v_gene: TRBV9; d_gene: .; CDR3nt: TGTGCCAGCAGCCCAGGAGGACTCCGCTCTGGAAACACCATATATTTT; CDR3aa: CASSPGGLRSGNTIYF
abundance: .; j_gene: TRBJ2-7; v_gene: TRBV10-2; d_gene: .; CDR3nt: TGCGCCAGCAGTGAGAACCTATTGGAGCAGTACTTC; CDR3aa: CASSENLLEQYF